Below are 15 T cell receptor beta chains sequenced from a single sample in a study of blood T cell repertoires in COVID-19. TCRdb's copy holds only in-frame clones and misses some; the assay was immunoSEQ multiplex PCR. Of some 670,000 clones listed, around 89% are singletons. Sequencing was carried out using peripheral blood. These receptors originate from a woman aged 18 to 35 with acute or convalescent COVID-19.

This clone showed up just a few times. Other nucleotide sequences from this sample produce the same CDR3. The chain has TRBV18 and TRBJ1-2; 9 nucleotides line up with TRBD1. CDR1 is KGHSH and CDR2 is LQKENI in the germline V gene. The junction had 5 bases not matched to a gene; V was cut back by 0 bases and J by 6 bases. The CDR3 loop spans 15 amino acids. CDR3 DNA sequence: TGTGCCAGCTCACCACCGGGACAGGGAGAGCATGGCTACACCTTC. Its translation: CASSPPGQGEHGYTF.

The chain combines TRBV25-1 with TRBJ2-3; D ambiguous. Germline CDR1 is MGHDK and CDR2 is SYGVNS. V lost 3 bases to trimming and J lost 4 bases, with 11 bases between them. The CDR3 contains 14 residues. CDR3 sequence (DNA): TGTGCCAGCAGTGAGCGGATCGAGGCAGATACGCAGTATTTT. The encoded protein is CASSERIEADTQYF.

The gene calls are TRBV11-3 and TRBJ2-1; D unresolved. This CDR3 is 12 amino acids long. V was shortened by 3 bases and J by 12 bases, with 12 bases between the two germline ends. Looked up from germline, CDR1 is SGHNT and CDR2 is YENEEA. The CDR3 DNA reads TGTGCCAGCAGCTTGCGTGCGGATGTGCAGTTCTTC. Translation: CASSLRADVQFF.

V and J are TRBV3-1 (or the pseudogene TRBV3-2) and TRBJ2-5; 13 bases agree with TRBD2. After removal of 4 bases from V and 5 bases from J, the junction contained 7 bases not matched to a gene. The CDR3 runs 16 residues. Germline V gives CDR1 LGHDT, CDR2 YNNKEL (reference sequence). Here the CDR3 DNA reads TGTGCCAGCAGCCCTCAACTAGCGGGGGGGAGGGAGACCCAGTACTTC. Residues: CASSPQLAGGRETQYF.

This chain uses TRBV30 with TRBJ1-2; TRBD1 aligns across 7 bases. The V and J ends lost 0 bases and 5 bases, in that order; junction bases with no gene match: 6. Germline V lookup: CDR1 GTSNPN, CDR2 SVGIG (reference sequence). The CDR3 consists of 14 residues. The CDR3 sequence is CAWSVDRVGYGYTF. CDR3 DNA sequence: TGTGCCTGGAGTGTAGACAGGGTTGGGTATGGCTACACCTTC.

This clone was observed a single time. This chain joins TRBV5-4 and TRBJ1-3; D might be TRBD1 (5 bases). V lost 2 bases and J 8 bases, leaving 11 bases between the germline ends. The CDR3 length is 13 residues. Germline CDR1 and CDR2: SGHNT and YYREEE (reference sequence). In DNA form, the CDR3 reads TGTGCCAGCAGCTTTACAGGAGGGGACACCATATATTTT. This codes for CASSFTGGDTIYF.

The chain employs TRBV7-6 and TRBJ2-1; D perhaps matches TRBD2 (6 bases). CDR3 size: 16 residues. The V and J ends lost 0 bases and 7 bases respectively, with 16 bases between them. The germline V gene has CDR1 SGHVS and CDR2 FNYEAQ. In nucleotides, the CDR3 is TGTGCCAGCAGCTTAGCGGGTGCACGGGGGAGGAATGAGCAGTTCTTC. Translating it yields CASSLAGARGRNEQFF.

The chain uses TRBV2 and TRBJ1-6; a weak D match, TRBD1 (6 bases). The V and J ends lost 2 bases and 13 bases respectively, with 9 bases between them. Looked up from germline, CDR1 is SNHLY and CDR2 is FYNNEI. CDR3 length: 12 residues. The CDR3 nucleotides are TGTGCCAGCAGTGAAAGGGGGTACCCCCTCCACTTT. Its protein product is CASSERGYPLHF.

The chain uses TRBV7-2 and TRBJ1-5, with D perhaps matching TRBD1 (5 bases). Per the germline V gene, CDR1 is SGHTA and CDR2 is FQGNSA. Trimming shortened V by 5 bases and J by 4 bases, and 15 bases separated the two germline ends. CDR3 length: 15 residues. CDR3 in DNA: TGTGCCAGCAGCCTTCTCGACAGTCCGAATCAGCCCCAGCATTTT. Protein product: CASSLLDSPNQPQHF.

This rearrangement joins TRBV29-1 to TRBJ1-4; tentatively, D is TRBD1 (6 bases). V lost 5 bases to trimming and J lost 5 bases, with 21 bases between them. Germline values: CDR1 SQVTM, CDR2 ANQGSEA. This CDR3 has 16 residues. The CDR3 is CSVLTGSRISNEKLFF. The DNA of the CDR3 is TGCAGCGTTTTGACAGGCTCAAGGATATCGAATGAAAAACTGTTTTTT.

The chain carries TRBV3-1 (or the pseudogene TRBV3-2) and TRBJ2-3; TRBD1 is a possible D gene (6 bases). With 4 bases removed from V and 0 bases from J, the gap between germline ends came to 11 bases. The CDR3 loop spans 15 amino acids. CDR1 and CDR2 from the germline V gene are LGHDT and YNNKEL (reference sequence). CDR3 region: CASSLTGKSTDTQYF. The CDR3 DNA follows: TGTGCCAGCAGCCTAACAGGGAAGAGCACAGATACGCAGTATTTT.

CDR3 protein: CASSQYRGTEAFF. The CDR3, as DNA: TGCGCCAGCAGCCAGTATCGGGGGACTGAAGCTTTCTTT. The gene calls are TRBV4-1 and TRBJ1-1; TRBD1 is a possible D gene (5 bases). CDR1 and CDR2 from the germline V gene are MGHRA and YSYEKL. V lost 3 bases to trimming and J lost 5 bases, with 10 bases between them. The CDR3 extends over 13 amino acids.

This chain links TRBV7-9 with TRBJ2-3; D gene uncertain. The CDR3 runs 15 residues. Between the trimmed V and J ends, which lost 3 bases and 3 bases, there was a span of 13 bases. From germline, CDR1 is SEHNR and CDR2 FQNEAQ (reference sequence). The DNA of the CDR3 is TGTGCCAGCAGCTTGGCCCTTGGCGGTACAGATACGCAGTATTTT. Translated: CASSLALGGTDTQYF.

The chain carries TRBV11-2 and TRBJ1-4; a weak D match, TRBD1 (6 bases). The germline CDR1 and CDR2 sequences are SGHAT and FQNNGV. The germline V and J ends were trimmed by 4 bases and 4 bases, with 13 bases remaining between them. The CDR3 length is 15 residues. The CDR3 sequence: CASSSQGSDNEKLFF. The CDR3 DNA reads as TGTGCCAGCAGCTCCCAGGGGAGCGATAATGAAAAACTGTTTTTT.

The V gene is TRBV5-1, the J gene TRBJ1-1; maybe TRBD1 (6 bases). The CDR3 runs 16 residues. Trimming took 4 bases from V and 1 from J, leaving 17 bases between them. The germline gives CDR1 SGHRS, CDR2 YFSETQ. In nucleotides, the CDR3 is TGCGCCAGCAGCGCGGGGGGAGGGGACAAGAACACTGAAGCTTTCTTT. Its translation: CASSAGGGDKNTEAFF.